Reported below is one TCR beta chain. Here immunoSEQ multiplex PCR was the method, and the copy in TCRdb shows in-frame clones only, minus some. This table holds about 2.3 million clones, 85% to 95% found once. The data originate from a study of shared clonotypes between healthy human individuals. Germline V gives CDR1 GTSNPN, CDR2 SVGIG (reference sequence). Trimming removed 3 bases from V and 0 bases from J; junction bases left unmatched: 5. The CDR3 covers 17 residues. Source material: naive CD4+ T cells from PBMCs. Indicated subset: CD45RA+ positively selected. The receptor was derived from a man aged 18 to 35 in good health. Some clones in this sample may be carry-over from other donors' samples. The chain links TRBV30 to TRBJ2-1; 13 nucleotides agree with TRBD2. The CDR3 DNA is TGTGCCTGGAGACTAGCGGGAGGGCCTGGCTCCTACAATGAGCAGTTCTTC. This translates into CAWRLAGGPGSYNEQFF.